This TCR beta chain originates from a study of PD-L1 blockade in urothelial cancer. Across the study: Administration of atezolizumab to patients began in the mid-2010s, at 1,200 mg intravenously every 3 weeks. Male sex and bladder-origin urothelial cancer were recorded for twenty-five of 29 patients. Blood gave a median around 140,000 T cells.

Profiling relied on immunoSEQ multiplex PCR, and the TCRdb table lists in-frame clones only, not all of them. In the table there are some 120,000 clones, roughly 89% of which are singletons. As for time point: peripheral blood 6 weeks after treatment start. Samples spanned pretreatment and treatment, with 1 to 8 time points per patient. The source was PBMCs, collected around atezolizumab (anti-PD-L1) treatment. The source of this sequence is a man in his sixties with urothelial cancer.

The CDR3: CASSTGGTDTQYF. The CDR3, as DNA: TGTGCCAGCAGCACGGGGGGCACAGATACGCAGTATTTT. The chain uses TRBV9 and TRBJ2-3; a possible D gene is TRBD2 (6 bases). This CDR3 has 13 residues. The germline V gene has CDR1 SGDLS and CDR2 YYNGEE. Trimming took off 4 bases at V and 1 base at J, with 7 bases between the two ends. The full variable domain, rest sourced from reference TRBV9 and TRBJ2-3, is DSGVTQTPKHLITATGQRVTLRCSPRSGDLSVYWYQQSLDQGLQFLIQYYNGEERAKGNILERFSAQQFPDLHSELNLSSLELGDSALYFCASSTGGTDTQYFGPGTRLTVL.